This T cell receptor beta chain comes out of a study of T cell repertoires in cytomegalovirus infection. Overall study: CMV infection together with matching HLA type was indicated by public TCR beta signatures.

Ten or more counts support this clonotype. Its antigen remains unidentified. Overall study results and limits: Adding up the frequency of public TCR beta families identified people who carried CMV plus the relevant HLA. Ex vivo responses were dominated by HLA-C-restricted CMV-specific TCR beta clonotypes.

From germline, CDR1 is SGHTA and CDR2 FQGTGA. The ends lost 5 bases at V and 5 bases at J; junction bases unmatched: 6. The CDR3 covers 15 residues. Each CDR3 protein is one row after TCRdb ran MiXCR on the reads. The sample shows approximately 500,000 distinct CDR3 sequences, 11% of them seen only once. The specimen was PBMCs. The sequence was collected from a human donor in good health (CMV status not recorded). Some clones in this sample may be carry-over from other donors' samples. This chain joins TRBV7-3 and TRBJ2-2, with 9 bases that match TRBD1. CDR3 DNA sequence: TGTGCCAGCAGCCCAACAGGGGGCAGGACCGGGGAGCTGTTTTTT. It specifies CASSPTGGRTGELFF.